One and the same sample provided the 5 T cell receptor beta chains below, sequenced in a study of T-cell reconstitution after alpha-beta-depleted transplantation in children. A library of TCRbeta sequences, prepared with unique molecular identifiers, was generated. TCRdb fed the PCR reads into MiXCR, producing one record per CDR3 protein. This table has about 300,000 distinct CDR3 sequences, around 9.1% appearing once. The sample in question was PBMCs, obtained before TCRalphabeta/CD19-depleted stem cell transplant. These receptor sequences come from a boy less than two years old with acute myeloid leukemia, due to receive a stem cell transplant.

The CDR3 region has the DNA TGTGCCTTCTGTTTAAGGTCTAGCGGGAGAACCGGGGAGCTGTTTTTT. Its protein is CAFCLRSSGRTGELFF. The V and J genes are TRBV6-4 and TRBJ2-2, with 10 bases identical to TRBD2. The ends lost 11 bases at V and 5 bases at J; junction bases unmatched: 14. This CDR3 has 16 residues. CDR1 is MRHNA, CDR2 SNTAGT, per germline.

This clonotype showed up many times. This chain links TRBV20-1 with TRBJ2-2; possibly TRBD2 for D (5 bases). The CDR3 has 14 amino acids. Trimming removed 2 bases at V and 1 base at J, with 8 bases between. The germline V gene encodes CDR1 DFQATT and CDR2 SNEGSKA (reference sequence). The CDR3 bases are TGCAGTGCTAGAACAACTAGGAACACCGGGGAGCTGTTTTTT. It yields the protein CSARTTRNTGELFF.

This clonotype was seen a handful of times. The chain employs TRBV20-1 and TRBJ2-7, with 15 bases matching TRBD2. The CDR3 runs to 15 residues. After removal of 6 bases from V and 4 bases from J, the junction contained 7 bases not matched to a gene. Germline CDR1 is DFQATT and CDR2 is SNEGSKA (reference sequence). The CDR3 DNA is TGCAGTGCCGTAGAGGGGACTAGCGGGAGGTACGAGCAGTACTTC. Protein product: CSAVEGTSGRYEQYF.

There are many counts of this clonotype. This chain connects TRBV7-3 to TRBJ2-1; 9 nucleotides align to TRBD1. In germline, CDR1 is SGHTA, CDR2 FQGTGA. The CDR3 sequence is 15 residues long. The V and J ends lost 2 bases and 6 bases, in that order; junction bases with no gene match: 5. CDR3 sequence: CASSLGQGRSNEQFF. The DNA for the CDR3 is TGTGCCAGCAGCTTAGGACAGGGGAGAAGCAATGAGCAGTTCTTC. Full variable domain (rest looked up from reference TRBV7-3 and TRBJ2-1): GAGVSQTPSNKVTEKGKYVELRCDPISGHTALYWYRQSLGQGPEFLIYFQGTGAADDSGLPNDRFFAVRPEGSVSTLKIQRTERGDSAVYLCASSLGQGRSNEQFFGPGTRLTVL.

The J gene is TRBJ1-3, the V gene TRBV30, with D possibly TRBD1 on 5 matching bases. The CDR3 runs to 17 residues. The germline V gene has CDR1 GTSNPN and CDR2 SVGIG (reference sequence). Trimming took off 0 bases at V and 0 bases at J, with 15 bases between the two ends. The CDR3 DNA is TGTGCCTGGAGTGTAAGCGTGGGACGGCCCTCTGGAAACACCATATATTTT. Translated, it gives CAWSVSVGRPSGNTIYF. Combining the CDR3 with reference TRBV30 and TRBJ1-3 gives the whole variable domain SQTIHQWPATLVQPVGSPLSLECTVEGTSNPNLYWYRQAAGRGLQLLFYSVGIGQISSEVPQNLSASRPQDRQFILSSKKLLLSDSGFYLCAWSVSVGRPSGNTIYFGEGSWLTVV.